Listed below are T cell receptor beta chains from one sample, sequenced in a study of T and B cells in COVID-19 patients. TCRdb redid the calling of the multiplex PCR reads with MiXCR, one entry per CDR3 protein. The sample has more than 20,000 distinct CDR3 sequences, about 33% seen once. Source material: blood. Source of these receptors: a human donor who had recovered from COVID-19. Each CDR3 is given with its conserved first and last residue. The D gene is left open where the match is weak. Not all rows give a size; the values are once, few, many and, for expanded clones, a class.

clone size | D gene | J gene | V gene | CDR3 protein | CDR3 DNA
medium-sized | NA | TRBJ2-3 | TRBV19 | CASSLTGLGTDTQYF | TGTGCCAGTAGCCTCACAGGGTTGGGGACGGATACGCAGTATTTT
NA | NA | TRBJ1-6 | TRBV4-2 | CASSRGTDSALHF | TGTGCCAGCAGCCGTGGGACGGATTCCGCCCTCCACTTT
NA | TRBD2 | TRBJ2-5 | TRBV27 | CASSFRLAGGKETQYF | TGTGCCAGCAGTTTTCGACTAGCGGGGGGGAAAGAGACCCAGTACTTC
NA | NA | TRBJ1-1 | TRBV6-5 | CASSSRSVTEAFF | TGTGCCAGCAGTTCGAGGTCGGTCACTGAAGCTTTCTTT
NA | NA | TRBJ1-1 | TRBV7-2 | CATQDREAFF | TGTGCTACCCAGGACCGTGAAGCTTTCTTT
NA | NA | TRBJ1-1 | TRBV20-1 | CSALGASGTEAFF | TGCAGTGCTTTGGGGGCAAGCGGGACTGAAGCTTTCTTT
many | NA | TRBJ1-6 | TRBV5-1 | CASSSTGSSYNSPLHF | TGCGCCAGCAGCTCGACAGGTAGCTCCTATAATTCACCCCTCCACTTT
medium-sized | NA | TRBJ2-5 | TRBV29-1 | CSVDPDSGRTQYF | TGCAGCGTTGATCCAGACAGTGGGAGAACCCAGTACTTC
NA | TRBD2 | TRBJ2-1 | TRBV29-1 | CSAKGGTSGVNEQFF | TGCAGCGCAAAAGGGGGGACTAGCGGGGTCAATGAGCAGTTCTTC
NA | NA | TRBJ1-5 | TRBV12-3/TRBV12-4 | CASSPGPNQPQHF | TGTGCCAGCAGTCCGGGTCCGAATCAGCCCCAGCATTTT
few | NA | TRBJ1-2 | TRBV18 | CASSPADQGYGYTF | TGTGCCAGCTCACCAGCAGACCAGGGCTATGGCTACACCTTC
NA | NA | TRBJ1-1 | TRBV7-2 | CASSLGRPEAFF | TGTGCCAGCAGCTTAGGCAGACCAGAAGCTTTCTTT
NA | NA | TRBJ2-2 | TRBV24-1 | CATSDPDGKNTGELFF | TGTGCCACCAGTGATCCCGACGGAAAGAACACCGGGGAGCTGTTTTTT
NA | TRBD2 | TRBJ2-1 | TRBV5-4 | CASSLELADYNEQFF | TGTGCCAGCAGCTTGGAGCTAGCGGACTACAATGAGCAGTTCTTC
NA | TRBD2 | TRBJ2-2 | TRBV28 | CASSEGGSGSRPGELFF | TGTGCCAGCAGTGAGGGCGGGAGCGGGAGCCGACCCGGGGAGCTGTTTTTT
NA | TRBD1 | TRBJ2-1 | TRBV20-1 | CSATGTGAYNEQFF | TGCAGTGCAACAGGGACAGGCGCCTACAATGAGCAGTTCTTC
few | TRBD1 | TRBJ1-2 | TRBV18 | CASFSDRGAGYTF | TGTGCCAGCTTTTCTGACAGGGGAGCTGGCTACACCTTC
few | TRBD2 | TRBJ2-1 | TRBV5-4 | CASSRAGLASNEQFF | TGTGCCAGCAGCCGGGCGGGACTAGCCTCCAATGAGCAGTTCTTC
NA | TRBD1 | TRBJ2-5 | TRBV24-1 | CTTSDTHRGGQETQYF | TGTACCACCAGTGACACTCACAGGGGTGGGCAAGAGACCCAGTACTTC
few | TRBD1 | TRBJ1-2 | TRBV30 | CAWSVQGVGGYTF | TGTGCCTGGAGTGTACAGGGGGTAGGTGGCTACACCTTC
NA | TRBD2 | TRBJ2-1 | TRBV5-6 | CASSPMTSLAGGPITYNEQFF | TGTGCCAGCAGCCCCATGACAAGCTTAGCGGGGGGGCCTATTACCTACAATGAGCAGTTCTTC
NA | NA | TRBJ2-2 | TRBV4-1 | CASRVRANTGELFF | TGCGCCAGCAGGGTCAGGGCGAACACCGGGGAGCTGTTTTTT
NA | NA | TRBJ1-1 | TRBV7-6 | CASSSLKNTEAFF | TGTGCCAGCAGCTCTCTCAAGAACACTGAAGCTTTCTTT
NA | TRBD2 | TRBJ2-7 | TRBV6-2/TRBV6-3 | CASSYSTGGPHEQYF | TGTGCCAGCAGTTACTCGACGGGAGGGCCCCACGAGCAGTACTTC
NA | NA | TRBJ1-5 | TRBV5-6 | CASSLGPYSNQPQHF | TGTGCCAGCAGCTTGGGACCTTATAGCAATCAGCCCCAGCATTTT
medium-sized | TRBD1 | TRBJ1-4 | TRBV29-1 | CSTAKAGGEKLFF | TGCAGCACCGCGAAGGCAGGGGGGGAAAAACTGTTTTTT
NA | TRBD2 | TRBJ2-5 | TRBV5-6 | CASSGTSGPKETQYF | TGTGCCAGCAGCGGAACTAGCGGGCCGAAAGAGACCCAGTACTTC
NA | NA | TRBJ2-7 | TRBV7-9 | CASSLVGVEQYF | TGTGCCAGCAGCTTAGTCGGGGTCGAGCAGTACTTC
few | NA | TRBJ1-1 | TRBV19 | CASSIGPIEEAFF | TGTGCCAGTAGTATCGGCCCCATCGAAGAAGCTTTCTTT
NA | NA | TRBJ2-7 | TRBV24-1 | CATSEGAGTVLYEQYF | TGTGCCACCAGTGAAGGGGCGGGGACAGTCCTCTACGAGCAGTACTTC
NA | NA | TRBJ1-1 | TRBV7-9 | CASSLAGNTEAFF | TGTGCCAGCAGCTTAGCAGGAAACACTGAAGCTTTCTTT
NA | TRBD2 | TRBJ2-1 | TRBV5-6 | CASSATLAGGGDEQFF | TGTGCCAGCAGCGCCACACTAGCGGGAGGAGGTGATGAGCAGTTCTTC
many | TRBD2 | TRBJ2-3 | TRBV27 | CASSGGTSGTTDTQYF | TGTGCCAGCAGTGGAGGGACTAGCGGGACGACAGATACGCAGTATTTT
many | NA | TRBJ1-2 | TRBV19 | CASSIGGVNYGYTF | TGTGCCAGTAGTATTGGGGGCGTCAACTATGGCTACACCTTC
NA | NA | TRBJ2-5 | TRBV7-2 | CASSLRGVAETQYF | TGTGCCAGCAGCTTAAGGGGGGTGGCTGAGACCCAGTACTTC